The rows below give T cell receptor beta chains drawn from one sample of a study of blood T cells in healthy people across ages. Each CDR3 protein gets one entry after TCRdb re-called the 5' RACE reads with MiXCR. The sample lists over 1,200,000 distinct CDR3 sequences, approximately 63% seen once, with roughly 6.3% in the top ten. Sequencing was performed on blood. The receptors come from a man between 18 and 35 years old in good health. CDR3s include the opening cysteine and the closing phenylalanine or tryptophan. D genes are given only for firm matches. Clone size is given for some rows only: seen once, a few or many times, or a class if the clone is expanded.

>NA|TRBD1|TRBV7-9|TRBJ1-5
TGTGCCAGCAGTACGTACAGGGGGAACGGCAATCAGCCCCAGCATTTT
CASSTYRGNGNQPQHF
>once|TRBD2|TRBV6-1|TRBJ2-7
TGTGCCAGCAGGAGGGGACTAGCGGAGGAGCAGTACTTC
CASRRGLAEEQYF
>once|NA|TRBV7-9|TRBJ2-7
TGTGCCAGCAGCCCGGTGGGGCGGGGGCCCTACGAGCAGTACTTC
CASSPVGRGPYEQYF
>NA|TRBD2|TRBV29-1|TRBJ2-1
TGCAGCGTTGAAAGACCGACTAGCGGGAGACCCCAAGGGGATGAGCAGTTCTTC
CSVERPTSGRPQGDEQFF
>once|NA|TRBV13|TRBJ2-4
TGTGCCAGCAGCTTAGAGAGGGACATTCAGTACTTC
CASSLERDIQYF
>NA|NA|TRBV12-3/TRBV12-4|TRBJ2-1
TGTGCCAGCAGTGCCAGCTTCTACAATGAGCAGTTCTTC
CASSASFYNEQFF
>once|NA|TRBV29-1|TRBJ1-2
TGCAACGTTGGGGGAATTACAGGGTCGGGCTACACCTTC
CNVGGITGSGYTF
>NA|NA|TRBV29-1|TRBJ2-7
TGCAGCCCGGGAGACGGGTACGAGCAGTACTTC
CSPGDGYEQYF
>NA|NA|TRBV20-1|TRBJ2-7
TGCAGTGCTAAACCTGGTAGCGGTTACGAGCAGTACTTC
CSAKPGSGYEQYF
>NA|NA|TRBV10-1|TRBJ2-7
TGCGCCAGCAGTGCCCTCGTCGACCCCTACGAGCAGTACTTC
CASSALVDPYEQYF
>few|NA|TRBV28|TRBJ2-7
TGTGCCAGCAGAGGGGGAAGCGGCTACGAGCAGTACTTC
CASRGGSGYEQYF
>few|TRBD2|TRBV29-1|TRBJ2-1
TGCAGCGTTGAGCTAGCGGGGGCCAATGAGCAGTTCTTC
CSVELAGANEQFF
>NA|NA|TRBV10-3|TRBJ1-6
TGTGCCATCAGTGCCCGACAGACCTATAATTCACCCCTCCACTTT
CAISARQTYNSPLHF
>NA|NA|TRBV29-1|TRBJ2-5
TGCAGCGCTTTTATGCCACTAGCTGAGACCCAGTACTTC
CSAFMPLAETQYF
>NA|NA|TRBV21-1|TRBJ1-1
TGTGCCAGCAGCACGGAGGGGATGGACAGGGACACTTTTTACACTGAAGCTTTCTTT
CASSTEGMDRDTFYTEAFF
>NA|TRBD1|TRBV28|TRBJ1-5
TGTGCCAGCAGCTTATTGGTCAGGGGGGGAAATCAGCCCCAGCATTTT
CASSLLVRGGNQPQHF
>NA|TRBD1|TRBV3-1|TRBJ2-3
TGTGCCAGCAGCCAGGGACAGTTCACAGATACGCAGTATTTT
CASSQGQFTDTQYF
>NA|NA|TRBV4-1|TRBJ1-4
TGCGCCAGCAGCCAAAGTACAAGGGGAAGGGCTGAAAAACTGTTTTTT
CASSQSTRGRAEKLFF
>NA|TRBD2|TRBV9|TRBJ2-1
TGTACCAGCAGCGTATCGAGCGGGAGGGTATATGAGCAGTTCTTC
CTSSVSSGRVYEQFF
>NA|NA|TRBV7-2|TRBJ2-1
TGTGCCAGCAGCTTAGCGGAGTCAGAGCAGTTCTTC
CASSLAESEQFF
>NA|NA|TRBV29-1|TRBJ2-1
TGCAGCGTTGAGGGGGGCCACCTCTACAATGAGCAGTTCTTC
CSVEGGHLYNEQFF
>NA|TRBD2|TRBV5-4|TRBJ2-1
TGTGCCAGCAGCCCAAGCGGGAGCCCCTCCTACAATGAGCAGTTCTTC
CASSPSGSPSYNEQFF
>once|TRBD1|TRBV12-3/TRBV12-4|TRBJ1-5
TGTGCCAGCGGGACAGCACCTTATCAGCCCCAGCATTTT
CASGTAPYQPQHF
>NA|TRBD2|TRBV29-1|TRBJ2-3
TGCAGCGTCGGACTAGCGGGAGAGGAAGATACGCAGTATTTT
CSVGLAGEEDTQYF
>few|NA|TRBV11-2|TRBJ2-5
TGTGCCAGCAGCTTAGAATTCGCGGTCCAAGAGACCCAGTACTTC
CASSLEFAVQETQYF
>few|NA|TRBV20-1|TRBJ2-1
TGCAGTGCTAAAAGACAGGCCTCCTACAATGAGCAGTTCTTC
CSAKRQASYNEQFF
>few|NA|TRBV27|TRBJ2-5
TGTGCCAGCAGTCCTAGGGGCTGGCAAGAGACCCAGTACTTC
CASSPRGWQETQYF
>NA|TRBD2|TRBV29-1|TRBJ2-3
TGCTGCGTTGTGACTAGCGATAACACAGATACGCAGTACTTT
CCVVTSDNTDTQYF
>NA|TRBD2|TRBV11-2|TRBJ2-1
TGTGCCAGCAGCCCCCGAGGGACTAGCGGGAATGATGAGCAGTTCTTC
CASSPRGTSGNDEQFF
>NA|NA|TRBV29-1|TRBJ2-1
TGCAGCGCTGGAGTAAACAGGGCTCGGCCCTTATCCTACAATGAGCAGTTCTTC
CSAGVNRARPLSYNEQFF
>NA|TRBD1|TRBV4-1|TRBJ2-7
TGCGCCAGCAGCCACGTATTACGGGACAGGGAGAACTACGAGCAGTACTTC
CASSHVLRDRENYEQYF
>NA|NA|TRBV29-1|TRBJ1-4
TGCAGCGTTGCTCCCGTCGCAAATAATGAAAAACTGTTTTTT
CSVAPVANNEKLFF
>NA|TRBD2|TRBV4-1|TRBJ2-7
TGCGCCAGCAGCTGGACTAGCGGAAACACCTACGAGCAGTACTTC
CASSWTSGNTYEQYF
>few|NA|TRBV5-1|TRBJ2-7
TGCGCCAGCAGCCCAGCGGGCGACGAGCAGTACTTC
CASSPAGDEQYF
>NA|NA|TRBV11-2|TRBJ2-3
TGTGCCAGCAGCTTATTAAGGGCACTAGCAGATACGCAGTATTTT
CASSLLRALADTQYF
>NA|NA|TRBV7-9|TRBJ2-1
TGTGCCAGCAGCTTACCGAACGTCCTGGATTCTTACAATGAGCAGTTCTTC
CASSLPNVLDSYNEQFF
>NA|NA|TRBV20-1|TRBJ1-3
TGCAGTGGGGAGGGTCCCCCTGGAAACACCATATATTTT
CSGEGPPGNTIYF
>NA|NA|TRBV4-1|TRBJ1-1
TGCGCCAGCAGCCAAGGGCTCCGCGTTGGCGGCACTGAAGCTTTCTTT
CASSQGLRVGGTEAFF
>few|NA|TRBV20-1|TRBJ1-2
TGCAGTGCTAATCAGGGCATACTTATTCGCTATGGCTACACCTTC
CSANQGILIRYGYTF
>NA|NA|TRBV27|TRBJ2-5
TGTGCCAGCAGTTTATTGACAGGCCGCCCAGAGACCCAGTACTTC
CASSLLTGRPETQYF
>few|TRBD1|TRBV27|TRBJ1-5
TGTGCCAGCAGTTTCGACAGGGGCACTCAGCCCCAGCATTTT
CASSFDRGTQPQHF
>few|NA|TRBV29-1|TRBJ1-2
TGCAGCGTTGTGGGAGGGGGACCGGATGGCTACACCTTC
CSVVGGGPDGYTF
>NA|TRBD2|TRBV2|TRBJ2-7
TGTGCCAGCAGGGCCCTAGCGGGCACAAGCTCCTACGAGCAGTACTTC
CASRALAGTSSYEQYF